Presented here are 28 T cell receptor beta chains from one specimen sequenced in a study of low-dose radiotherapy and immunotherapy resistance in tumors. Time point here: after trial treatment. Treatment given: LDRT plus nivolumab, ipilimumab, low-dose cyclophosphamide and aspirin (RACIN trial). Priming of first-strand cDNA relied on TRAV- and TRBV-specific primers (covering alpha and beta chains). It was with a constant-region primer and a V-primer adapter that TCRs were amplified over 20 PCR cycles. TCRdb itself ran the reads through MiXCR, one entry per CDR3 protein. The repertoire holds approximately 84,000 distinct CDR3 sequences, with around a sixth as singletons. The sequences come from PBMCs, collected after low-dose radiotherapy plus immunotherapy. These receptors originate from a male donor with prostate cancer.

This clonotype was counted ten times or more. The chain joins TRBV9 to TRBJ2-3, with 7 bases that match TRBD1. The CDR3 length is 15 residues. V gave up 1 base and J gave up 2 bases; unmatched junction bases: 4. Germline loops: CDR1 SGDLS, CDR2 YYNGEE. The CDR3 sequence is CASSVRGRITDTQYF. The CDR3 nucleotides are TGTGCCAGCAGCGTAAGGGGGCGAATCACAGATACGCAGTATTTT. The whole variable domain, remainder taken from reference TRBV9 and TRBJ2-3, is DSGVTQTPKHLITATGQRVTLRCSPRSGDLSVYWYQQSLDQGLQFLIQYYNGEERAKGNILERFSAQQFPDLHSELNLSSLELGDSALYFCASSVRGRITDTQYFGPGTRLTVL.

This clonotype has a handful of counts. This rearrangement joins TRBV7-2 to TRBJ1-4; 10 bases fit TRBD1. The germline V gene has CDR1 SGHTA and CDR2 FQGNSA. V gave up 5 bases and J gave up 12 bases; unmatched junction bases: 12. This CDR3 has 15 residues. As DNA, the CDR3 is TGTGCCAGCAGCCTAGGGACAGGGGCCAGGGCGGAACTGTTTTTT. Encoded protein: CASSLGTGARAELFF.

The chain employs TRBV19 and TRBJ2-1, with 10 bases aligning to TRBD2. The CDR3 loop spans 16 amino acids. Germline CDR1 and CDR2: LNHDA and SQIVND (reference sequence). With 5 bases clipped from V and 5 bases from J, the junction kept 9 bases outside the gene matches. The DNA of the CDR3 is TGTGCCAGTAGTGACGTAGCGGGAGGCATGGACAATGAGCAGTTCTTC. Its translation: CASSDVAGGMDNEQFF.

The rearrangement joins TRBV4-3 to TRBJ2-4; D is perhaps TRBD2 (7 bases). Looked up from germline, CDR1 is LGHNA and CDR2 is YSLEER. The CDR3 sequence is 17 residues long. The V end lost 0 bases, the J end lost 2 bases, and 14 bases lay between the germline ends. The chain's CDR3 is CASSQDLGGATKNIQYF. The CDR3 DNA reads as TGCGCCAGCAGCCAAGACCTGGGGGGGGCAACCAAAAACATTCAGTACTTC.

This chain joins TRBV10-3 and TRBJ2-5; D may be TRBD1 (6 bases). The J call may be incorrect, as the DNA end agrees better with TRBJ2-7. CDR3 size: 14 residues. CDR1 ENHRY and CDR2 SYGVKD come from the germline V gene. Here the CDR3 DNA reads TGTGCCATCAGTGAAACAGGGATCGGATACGAGCAGTACTTC. Amino acids: CAISETGIGYEQYF.

This clonotype was seen many times. The chain carries TRBV6-2 or TRBV6-3 and TRBJ2-1; no firm D call. The CDR3 sequence is 15 residues long. Germline V gives CDR1 MNHEY, CDR2 SVGEGT. V dropped 6 bases and J dropped 4 bases, with 16 bases sitting between them. The CDR3 nucleotides are TGTGCCAGCAGACCAGGTTTCCGAGGATACAATGAGCAGTTCTTC. This gives the protein CASRPGFRGYNEQFF.

This clonotype has at least ten counts. The chain employs TRBV28 and TRBJ1-2; TRBD1 matches at 7 bases. Germline assignment: CDR1 MDHEN and CDR2 SYDVKM. The V gene end was trimmed by 2 bases and the J gene end by 4 bases; junction bases not matched to a gene: 4. The CDR3 extends over 14 amino acids. The CDR3 region is CASSLGDSSYGYTF. For the CDR3, the DNA is TGTGCCAGCAGTTTAGGGGACAGCTCCTATGGCTACACCTTC.

The V gene is TRBV9, the J gene TRBJ2-6, with a possible D match to TRBD1 (6 bases). This CDR3 contains 16 residues. V lost 2 bases and J 2 bases, leaving 11 bases between the germline ends. CDR1 SGDLS and CDR2 YYNGEE come from the germline V gene. The chain's CDR3 is CASSVQGMPGANVLTF. As DNA, the CDR3 is TGTGCCAGCAGCGTCCAGGGGATGCCTGGGGCCAACGTCCTGACTTTC.

As regards this clonotype: A much larger clone lies one base from this, so it may be a read error. The chain links TRBV27 to TRBJ2-2; 8 positions match TRBD2. The CDR3 covers 13 residues. The germline CDR1 and CDR2 sequences are MNHEY and SMNVEV (reference sequence). After removal of 9 bases from V and 6 bases from J, the junction contained 6 bases not matched to a gene. The CDR3 nucleotides read TGTGCCAGTTCGGGACTAGTCGCCGGGGAGCTGTTTTTT. It codes for CASSGLVAGELFF.

This clonotype was seen only a few times. This chain uses TRBV12-3 or TRBV12-4 with TRBJ1-1; possibly TRBD1 for D (6 bases). The V and J ends lost 6 bases and 0 bases respectively, with 20 bases between them. There are 17 residues in the CDR3. CDR3: CASSRGQLREMNTEAFF. The CDR3, as DNA: TGTGCCAGCAGCCGAGGACAGCTAAGAGAAATGAACACTGAAGCTTTCTTT.

This sequence joins TRBV3-1 and TRBJ2-7; 7 bases align to TRBD1. Trimming removed 5 bases from V and 1 base from J; junction bases left unmatched: 5. Germline V CDR1 and CDR2: LGHDT, YNNKEL (reference sequence). This CDR3 contains 14 residues. CDR3 amino acids: CASSYRGESYEQYF. CDR3 in DNA: TGTGCCAGCAGCTACAGGGGAGAATCCTACGAGCAGTACTTC.

This clonotype showed up many times. This chain joins TRBV6-5 and TRBJ2-7; TRBD1 is a possible D gene (6 bases). Trimming pared 7 bases from V and 2 bases from J, leaving 12 bases between. Germline V gives CDR1 MNHEY, CDR2 SVGAGI. This CDR3 spans 13 amino acids. CDR3 protein: CASTQGMAYEQYF. The CDR3 DNA follows: TGTGCCAGCACCCAGGGGATGGCCTACGAGCAGTACTTC.

This clonotype was seen many times. The chain has TRBV21-1 and TRBJ2-1; the DNA was not compared with TRBD2, the D call given in the table. TRBV21-1 is designated a pseudogene. The CDR3 totals 18 residues. In nucleotides, the CDR3 is TGTGCCAGCAGCAAAGCGCTTAGACTAGCGGTCGACTACAATGAGCAGTTCTTC. Amino acid sequence: CASSKALRLAVDYNEQFF.

Ten or more counts support this clonotype. V is TRBV27 and J is TRBJ1-2; 10 bases align to TRBD1. V was pared by 8 bases and J by 7 bases, with 10 bases of the junction left unmatched. The CDR3 spans 14 residues. Germline V gene sequence: CDR1 MNHEY, CDR2 SMNVEV (reference sequence). The CDR3 DNA sequence: TGTGCCAGCCGATCCGGGACAGGGGCGGGTGGCTACACCTTC. Translating gives CASRSGTGAGGYTF.

In its sample, this clonotype was seen many times. V is TRBV27 and J is TRBJ1-1, with no clear D. The V gene's germline CDR1 is MNHEY and CDR2 SMNVEV (reference sequence). The V end lost 4 bases, the J end lost 4 bases, and 16 bases lay between the germline ends. CDR3 size: 15 residues. The CDR3, as DNA: TGTGCCAGCAGTTATGAGGGCCCCCTTTCCACTGAAGCTTTCTTT. Protein: CASSYEGPLSTEAFF.

This clonotype was counted many times. CDR3 sequence reads: CASSVGRAGANVLTF. The CDR3 region has the DNA TGTGCCAGCAGCGTGGGGAGGGCCGGGGCCAACGTCCTGACTTTC. This chain connects TRBV2 to TRBJ2-6; 7 nucleotides agree with TRBD2. The V and J ends lost 6 bases and 4 bases, in that order; junction bases with no gene match: 6. The CDR3 is made up of 15 amino acids. The V gene's germline CDR1 is SNHLY and CDR2 FYNNEI.

This clonotype was seen repeatedly, ten times or more. V usage is TRBV14 and J usage is TRBJ2-7, with TRBD2 as a possible D gene (5 bases). The V and J ends lost 4 bases and 1 base respectively, with 8 bases between them. Germline lookup yields CDR1 SGHDN and CDR2 FVKESK. The CDR3 spans 13 residues. Here the CDR3 reads CASSLSGSYEQYF. As DNA, the CDR3 is TGTGCCAGCAGCCTCAGCGGATCCTACGAGCAGTACTTC.

This clonotype was seen only a few times. This chain connects TRBV30 to TRBJ1-1; D call uncertain. Trimming left V 6 bases short and J 8 bases short, with 7 bases between. This CDR3 has 9 amino acids. Per germline, CDR1 GTSNPN and CDR2 SVGIG (reference sequence). The CDR3 here is CACQSEAFF. The CDR3 nucleotides are TGTGCCTGCCAATCAGAAGCTTTCTTT.

In its sample, this clonotype was seen a few times. The chain uses TRBV3-1 and TRBJ2-1, with 9 positions matching TRBD1. Trimming took 2 bases from V and 7 from J; bases not matched to a gene: 12. Germline V gives CDR1 LGHDT, CDR2 YNNKEL (reference sequence). The CDR3 has 17 residues. The CDR3 sequence: CASSQPPAGQGWNEQFF. CDR3 bases: TGTGCCAGCAGCCAACCCCCGGCGGGACAGGGATGGAATGAGCAGTTCTTC.

This clonotype was seen at least ten times. The chain employs TRBV20-1 and TRBJ2-7, with 9 bases aligning to TRBD2. Germline V lookup: CDR1 DFQATT, CDR2 SNEGSKA (reference sequence). The CDR3 runs 13 residues. The V and J ends lost 5 bases and 3 bases, in that order; junction bases with no gene match: 5. The CDR3 region is CSAGETSGYEQYF. In DNA, the CDR3 is TGCAGTGCTGGGGAGACTAGCGGCTACGAGCAGTACTTC.

This clonotype has a count of ten or more. This chain uses TRBV5-1 with TRBJ1-1, with D perhaps matching TRBD1 (5 bases). Germline V CDR1 and CDR2: SGHRS, YFSETQ. The length of the CDR3 is 15 residues. V lost 4 bases and J lost 2, with 15 bases in between. The DNA of the CDR3 is TGCGCCAGCAGCCGACTTACAGGATCTAACACTGAAGCTTTCTTT. Amino acids: CASSRLTGSNTEAFF.

The chain carries TRBV5-4 and TRBJ2-2; D unresolved. Trimming took 0 bases from V and 7 from J, leaving 4 bases between them. There are 12 residues in the CDR3. Germline CDR1 and CDR2: SGHNT and YYREEE (reference sequence). In DNA form, the CDR3 reads TGTGCCAGCAGCTTGGAGGGCGGGGAGCTGTTTTTT. As protein: CASSLEGGELFF.

At least ten counts were recorded for this clonotype. V gene TRBV7-2 combines with J gene TRBJ2-3; 13 nucleotides line up with TRBD2. The CDR3 sequence is 17 residues long. J gave up 6 bases and V 5 bases, and 11 bases lay outside the gene matches. Germline V gene data show CDR1 as SGHTA and CDR2 as FQGNSA. CDR3 nucleotide sequence: TGTGCCAGCAGCCCCCGGACTAGCGGGGGTTCTAGGGATACGCAGTATTTT. It translates to CASSPRTSGGSRDTQYF.

This clonotype has ten or more counts. This chain joins TRBV5-6 and TRBJ2-5; D may correspond to TRBD1 or TRBD2 (5 bases each). CDR1 and CDR2 (germline): SGHDT, YYEEEE. The CDR3 is 14 residues long. With 3 bases removed from V and 1 base from J, the gap between germline ends came to 10 bases. The CDR3: CASSSGTFQETQYF. CDR3 bases: TGTGCCAGCAGCTCCGGGACCTTCCAAGAGACCCAGTACTTC.

The sample holds many counts of this clonotype. V and J are TRBV20-1 and TRBJ1-3, with TRBD1 as a possible D gene (6 bases). The V gene lost 6 bases and the J gene lost 3 bases, with 30 bases spanning the gap. The CDR3 covers 19 residues. The germline V gene has CDR1 DFQATT and CDR2 SNEGSKA (reference sequence). CDR3 DNA: TGCAGTGCCGGGAGCCCGGGACACCCCGACCGTATAGGTGGAAACACCATATATTTT. It codes for CSAGSPGHPDRIGGNTIYF.

This clonotype was recorded at least ten times. V and J are TRBV29-1 and TRBJ2-5; 10 bases line up with TRBD1. Germline assignment: CDR1 SQVTM and CDR2 ANQGSEA. With 6 bases clipped from V and 6 bases from J, the junction kept 4 bases outside the gene matches. The CDR3 sequence is 12 residues long. The CDR3 sequence is CSVGQGVKTQYF. The CDR3 DNA follows: TGCAGCGTAGGACAGGGGGTGAAGACCCAGTACTTC.

This clonotype was picked up many times. This chain links TRBV29-1 with TRBJ1-3; no clear D gene. Germline V gene data show CDR1 as SQVTM and CDR2 as ANQGSEA. V was clipped by 1 base and J by 4 bases, with 11 bases between them. The CDR3 is made up of 14 amino acids. The CDR3 reads CSVEVREAGNTIYF. The CDR3, as DNA: TGCAGCGTTGAAGTGAGAGAGGCGGGAAACACCATATATTTT.

The table lists this clonotype with a few counts. The chain uses TRBV30 and TRBJ1-1, with unresolved D. The V gene lost 2 bases and the J gene lost 0 bases, with 4 bases spanning the gap. The CDR3 covers 12 residues. Germline CDR1 reads GTSNPN; CDR2 reads SVGIG (reference sequence). CDR3 protein: CAWSQMNTEAFF. The CDR3 nucleotides are TGTGCCTGGAGTCAGATGAACACTGAAGCTTTCTTT.